The clone carrying this TCR beta chain was detected many times. The antigen remains unidentified. These data come from a study of response to subunit inactivated influenza vaccine. General study findings and limits: Authors proposed each seasonal influenza vaccination draws in few new T cells.

TCRdb called the RT-PCR reads again in MiXCR, with one record for every CDR3 protein. The sample lists roughly 500,000 distinct CDR3 sequences; approximately 16% were seen once. This sample comprised CD4+ T cells sorted from PBMCs, obtained roughly 24 months after vaccination. The receptor comes from a man aged 45-69 years who received an inactivated influenza vaccine.

This chain's CDR3 is CASSLIGAEQFF. The CDR3 DNA follows: TGTGCCAGCAGCTTAATTGGGGCAGAGCAGTTCTTC. This chain joins TRBV7-9 and TRBJ2-1, with D possibly matching TRBD1 (5 bases). This CDR3 contains 12 residues. Germline CDR1 and CDR2: SEHNR and FQNEAQ (reference sequence). The ends were cut back, 2 bases at V and 10 bases at J, with 9 bases in the middle.